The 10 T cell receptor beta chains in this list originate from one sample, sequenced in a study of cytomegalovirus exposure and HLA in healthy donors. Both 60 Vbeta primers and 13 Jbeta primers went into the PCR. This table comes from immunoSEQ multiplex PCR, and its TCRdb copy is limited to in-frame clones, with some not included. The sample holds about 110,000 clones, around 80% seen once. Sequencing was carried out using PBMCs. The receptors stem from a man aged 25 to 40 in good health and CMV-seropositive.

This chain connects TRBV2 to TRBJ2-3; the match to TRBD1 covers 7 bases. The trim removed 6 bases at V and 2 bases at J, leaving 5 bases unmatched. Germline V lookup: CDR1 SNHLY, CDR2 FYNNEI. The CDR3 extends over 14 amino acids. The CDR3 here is CASSEGATTDTQYF. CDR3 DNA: TGTGCCAGCAGCGAGGGGGCAACCACAGATACGCAGTATTTT.

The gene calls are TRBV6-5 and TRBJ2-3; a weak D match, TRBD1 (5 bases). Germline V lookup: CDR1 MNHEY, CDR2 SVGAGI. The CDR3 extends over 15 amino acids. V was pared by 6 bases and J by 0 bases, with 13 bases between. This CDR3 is CASSRQITSTDTQYF. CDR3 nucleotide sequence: TGTGCCAGCAGCAGACAGATTACTAGCACAGATACGCAGTATTTT.

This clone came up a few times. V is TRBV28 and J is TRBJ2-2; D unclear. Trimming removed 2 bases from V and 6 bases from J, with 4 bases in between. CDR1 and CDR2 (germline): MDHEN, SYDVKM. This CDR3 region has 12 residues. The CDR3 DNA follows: TGTGCCAGCAGTTTACCCGCCGGGGAGCTGTTTTTT. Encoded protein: CASSLPAGELFF.

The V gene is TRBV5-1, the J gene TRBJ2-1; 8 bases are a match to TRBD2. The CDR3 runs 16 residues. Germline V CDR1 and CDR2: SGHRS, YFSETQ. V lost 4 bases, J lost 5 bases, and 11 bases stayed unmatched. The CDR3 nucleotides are TGCGCCAGCAGCCTTTCGAGCGGGGGTGGGCACAATGAGCAGTTCTTC. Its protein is CASSLSSGGGHNEQFF.

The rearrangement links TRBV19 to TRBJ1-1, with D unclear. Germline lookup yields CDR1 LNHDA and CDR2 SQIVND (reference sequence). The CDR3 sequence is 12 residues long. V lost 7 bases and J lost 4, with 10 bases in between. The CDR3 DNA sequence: TGTGCCAGTATTAGTATAAGCACTGAAGCTTTCTTT. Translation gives CASISISTEAFF.

The CDR3 is CAINRSPNQPQHF. As DNA, the CDR3 is TGTGCCATCAATAGATCTCCTAATCAGCCCCAGCATTTT. V and J are TRBV10-3 and TRBJ1-5; no clear D gene. Germline V CDR1 and CDR2: ENHRY, SYGVKD. V was shortened by 7 bases and J by 4 bases, with 11 bases between the two germline ends. This CDR3 contains 13 residues.

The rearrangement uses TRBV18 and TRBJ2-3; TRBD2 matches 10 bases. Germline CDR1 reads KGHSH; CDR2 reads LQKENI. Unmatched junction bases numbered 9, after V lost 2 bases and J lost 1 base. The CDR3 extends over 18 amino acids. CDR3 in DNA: TGTGCCAGCTCACCATTGTCTAGCGGGGGTATTGGCACAGATACGCAGTATTTT. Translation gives CASSPLSSGGIGTDTQYF.

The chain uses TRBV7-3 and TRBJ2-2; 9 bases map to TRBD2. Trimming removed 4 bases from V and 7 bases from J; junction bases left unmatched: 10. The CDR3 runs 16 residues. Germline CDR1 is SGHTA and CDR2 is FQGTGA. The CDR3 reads CASSSDQRGAIGELFF. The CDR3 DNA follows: TGTGCCAGCAGCTCCGATCAGCGGGGGGCTATCGGGGAGCTGTTTTTT.

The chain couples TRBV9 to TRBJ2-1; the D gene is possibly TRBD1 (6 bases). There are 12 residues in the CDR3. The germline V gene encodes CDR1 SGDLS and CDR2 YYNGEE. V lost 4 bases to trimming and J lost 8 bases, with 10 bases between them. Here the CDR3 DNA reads TGTGCCAGCAGCATACAGGGCCATGAGCAGTTCTTC. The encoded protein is CASSIQGHEQFF. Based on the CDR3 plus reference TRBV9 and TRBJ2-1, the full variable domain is DSGVTQTPKHLITATGQRVTLRCSPRSGDLSVYWYQQSLDQGLQFLIQYYNGEERAKGNILERFSAQQFPDLHSELNLSSLELGDSALYFCASSIQGHEQFFGPGTRLTVL.

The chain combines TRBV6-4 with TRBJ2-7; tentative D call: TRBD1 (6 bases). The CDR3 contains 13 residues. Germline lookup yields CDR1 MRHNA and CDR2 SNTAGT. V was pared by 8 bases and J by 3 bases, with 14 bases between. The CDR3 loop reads CASGGQGSYEQYF. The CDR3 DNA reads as TGTGCCAGCGGGGGACAAGGGAGCTACGAGCAGTACTTC.